The next 8 T cell receptor beta chains were all read from a single sample in a study of blood T cell repertoires in COVID-19. Generated by immunoSEQ multiplex PCR, the TCRdb table keeps only in-frame clones and is missing some. The table includes tens of thousands of clones, around 90% detected once. Sequenced: peripheral blood. The receptors come from a woman older than 75 with acute or convalescent COVID-19.

The rearrangement uses TRBV18 and TRBJ2-1; no definite D call. This CDR3 region has 12 residues. V was clipped by 4 bases and J by 8 bases, with 9 bases between them. CDR1 is KGHSH, CDR2 LQKENI, per germline. CDR3 nucleotides: TGTGCCAGCTCACTTAAGCTGGATGAGCAGTTCTTC. Residues: CASSLKLDEQFF.

This chain links TRBV5-1 with TRBJ2-6; TRBD1 aligns across 9 bases. CDR1 SGHRS and CDR2 YFSETQ come from the germline V gene. The junction had 14 bases not matched to a gene; V was cut back by 4 bases and J by 0 bases. The CDR3 totals 20 residues. The CDR3 is CASSTWLGGTGTSGANVLTF. CDR3 coding DNA: TGCGCCAGCAGCACTTGGCTGGGGGGGACAGGGACCTCTGGGGCCAACGTCCTGACTTTC.

The V call is TRBV24-1, the J call TRBJ1-2, with D maybe TRBD1 (5 bases). Germline V CDR1 and CDR2: KGHDR, SFDVKD. The CDR3 is 13 residues long. Trimming left V 3 bases short and J 8 bases short, with 12 bases between. The CDR3 here is CATSDRRGYGYTF. CDR3 in DNA: TGTGCCACCAGTGATAGGAGGGGATACGGCTACACCTTC.

V and J are TRBV18 and TRBJ1-1; D is perhaps TRBD1 (5 bases). The germline gives CDR1 KGHSH, CDR2 LQKENI. The V end was cut by 6 bases, the J end by 0 bases, with 8 bases between. The CDR3 covers 13 residues. The CDR3, as DNA: TGTGCCAGCTCGGGACTGTTGAACACTGAAGCTTTCTTT. It yields the protein CASSGLLNTEAFF.

The chain recombines TRBV19 with TRBJ2-5; 16 bases align to TRBD2. CDR1 and CDR2 (germline): LNHDA, SQIVND (reference sequence). Germline trimming cut 8 bases from V and 5 bases from J; bases unmatched to any gene: 8. The CDR3 spans 16 residues. The CDR3: CASQPGLAGGGETQYF. The CDR3 region has the DNA TGTGCCAGTCAACCGGGACTAGCGGGAGGGGGTGAGACCCAGTACTTC. Based on the CDR3 plus reference TRBV19 and TRBJ2-5, the full variable domain is DGGITQSPKYLFRKEGQNVTLSCEQNLNHDAMYWYRQDPGQGLRLIYYSQIVNDFQKGDIAEGYSVSREKKESFPLTVTSAQKNPTAFYLCASQPGLAGGGETQYFGPGTRLLVL.

This sequence joins TRBV5-1 and TRBJ2-5; 8 bases align to TRBD1. Looked up from germline, CDR1 is SGHRS and CDR2 is YFSETQ. V was pared by 3 bases and J by 4 bases, with 8 bases of the junction left unmatched. The CDR3 totals 15 residues. The CDR3 sequence: CASSSRTGSGETQYF. The CDR3 DNA reads TGCGCCAGCAGCTCTCGGACAGGGTCCGGAGAGACCCAGTACTTC.

The V and J genes are TRBV5-6 and TRBJ2-7, with 8 bases that match TRBD1. The germline V gene has CDR1 SGHDT and CDR2 YYEEEE. V lost 4 bases to trimming and J lost 1 base; unmatched junction nucleotides: 7. There are 15 residues in the CDR3. CDR3 nucleotide sequence: TGTGCCAGCAGCGGTCGACAGGGGAGGTCCTACGAGCAGTACTTC. As protein: CASSGRQGRSYEQYF. The full variable domain, rest sourced from reference TRBV5-6 and TRBJ2-7, is DAGVTQSPTHLIKTRGQQVTLRCSPKSGHDTVSWYQQALGQGPQFIFQYYEEEERQRGNFPDRFSGHQFPNYSSELNVNALLLGDSALYLCASSGRQGRSYEQYFGPGTRLTVT.

The gene calls are TRBV25-1 and TRBJ2-7, with TRBD2 identical over 10 bases. With V trimmed by 3 bases and J by 6 bases, 11 bases remained unmatched. Germline-derived CDR1 and CDR2 are MGHDK and SYGVNS. The CDR3 is 16 residues long. This CDR3 reads CASSEGRLAGASEQYF. CDR3 coding DNA: TGTGCCAGCAGTGAGGGGCGGCTAGCGGGGGCCTCCGAGCAGTACTTC.